This TCR beta chain came from a study of T cells in localized non-small cell lung cancer. Study-level points and caveats: In uninvolved adjacent lung, T cell clonality reached its highest value, exceeding tumor. Researchers found a median roughly 56 of the top 100 tumor clones in adjacent lung. Heterogeneity remains possible because sequencing was limited to only one tumor region.

Details on this clone: The antigen remains undetermined.

The table came from immunoSEQ multiplex PCR; TCRdb's copy has only in-frame clones and leaves some out. The sample lists fewer than 90,000 clones; over 70% were seen once. After removal of 7 bases from V and 10 bases from J, the junction contained 15 bases not matched to a gene. Germline CDR1 SNHLY, CDR2 FYNNEI. The CDR3 consists of 14 residues. The chain combines TRBV2 with TRBJ1-1, with TRBD1 matching 7 bases. The TCR sequence derives from a man aged 40-75 years with stage II squamous cell lung carcinoma. The specimen was PBMCs, collected before any cancer treatment. The CDR3 loop reads CASIGFGRGFGAFF. For the CDR3, the DNA is TGTGCCAGCATAGGGTTTGGCAGGGGGTTTGGAGCTTTCTTT.